There are a few counts of the clone carrying this TCR beta chain. The record originates from a study of T-cell reconstitution after alpha-beta-depleted transplantation in children. Using unique molecular identifiers, the investigators prepared the TCRbeta library. TCRdb passed the PCR reads through MiXCR, listing each CDR3 protein once. The repertoire holds approximately 800,000 distinct CDR3 sequences, roughly 15% seen once, with just under 5% in the top ten. The source was PBMCs, mostly from graft donor cells, collected 360 days after TCRalphabeta/CD19-depleted stem cell transplant. The sequence derives from a male patient between 5 and 17 years old who had a stem cell transplant for acute lymphoblastic leukemia, so the T cells may come from the graft donor.

The chain's CDR3 is CASSQTALGQEQFF. CDR3 coding DNA: TGCGCCAGCAGCCAAACAGCGCTAGGACAGGAGCAGTTCTTC. The chain is built from TRBV4-1 and TRBJ2-1; D might be TRBD1 (6 bases). Germline V gives CDR1 MGHRA, CDR2 YSYEKL. Deletions cut 2 bases from V and 10 bases from J, with 15 bases between. The CDR3 loop spans 14 amino acids.